These 18 T cell receptor beta chains were all obtained from the same sample, sequenced in a study of CD8 T cells in ankylosing spondylitis listed by TCRdb under 2017. The library was generated by 5' RACE. Sequenced on an Illumina HiSeq 2500. TCRdb redid the processing of the public reads, applying fastp at Q25 and MiXCR, and retained in-frame beta chains. Under each unique CDR3 protein, matching rows form one entry showing the most common genes and DNA. The sample contains 200,000 to 300,000 distinct CDR3 sequences, 8% to 9% of them found a single time. The ten largest clones take up around 4.9% of the sample. Material: blood, either unsorted or a sorted T cell fraction (not recorded which). The receptors were gathered from a female donor with ankylosing spondylitis or in good health (not recorded which).

As to this clonotype: A much larger clone lies one base from this, so it may be a read error. The chain joins TRBV4-3 to TRBJ1-1; a weak D match, TRBD1 (5 bases). This CDR3 has 13 residues. Germline V CDR1 and CDR2: LGHNA, YSLEER. CDR3 loop: CASSQGPDTAAFF. In DNA, the CDR3 is TGCGCCAGCAGCCAAGGCCCGGACACTGCAGCTTTCTTT.

This clonotype came up many times. The chain uses TRBV7-2 and TRBJ1-5, with TRBD1 as a possible D gene (5 bases). Germline V gene data show CDR1 as SGHTA and CDR2 as FQGNSA. The CDR3 covers 14 residues. V lost 1 base and J lost 6, with 10 bases in between. The CDR3 reads CASSLGPQGQPQHF. CDR3 nucleotides: TGTGCCAGCAGCTTAGGACCCCAGGGTCAGCCCCAGCATTTT.

This clonotype has a count of ten or more. This chain links TRBV5-1 with TRBJ2-2; TRBD2 is a possible D gene (7 bases). The CDR3 sequence is 15 residues long. Germline V gives CDR1 SGHRS, CDR2 YFSETQ. V gave up 5 bases and J gave up 4 bases, with 15 bases separating them. The DNA for the CDR3 is TGCGCCAGCAGTTCGGGGGGCCACAGCACCGGGGAGCTGTTTTTT. Translated: CASSSGGHSTGELFF.

This clonotype has at least ten counts. The chain couples TRBV14 to TRBJ2-1; maybe TRBD1 (9 bases). V was trimmed by 4 bases and J by 10 bases, leaving 23 bases between them. The V gene's germline CDR1 is SGHDN and CDR2 FVKESK. The CDR3 is made up of 16 amino acids. The CDR3 DNA reads TGTGCCAGCAGCCTCCACAGGGGGCGACTAGCGAACGAGCAGTTCTTC. It specifies CASSLHRGRLANEQFF.

This clonotype appeared a few times. V gene TRBV6-2 or TRBV6-3 combines with J gene TRBJ1-1; TRBD1 agrees at 8 bases. With V trimmed by 7 bases and J by 0 bases, 7 bases remained unmatched. CDR1 is MNHEY, CDR2 SVGEGT, per germline. The CDR3 spans 15 residues. For the CDR3, the DNA is TGTGCCAGCACCCTAGGGACAGGTTTGAACACTGAAGCTTTCTTT. Its translation is CASTLGTGLNTEAFF.

This clonotype appeared many times. The chain links TRBV28 to TRBJ1-2; a possible D gene is TRBD1 (5 bases). This CDR3 is built from 15 residues. Trimming took 6 bases from V and 6 from J, leaving 20 bases between them. Germline CDR1 is MDHEN and CDR2 is SYDVKM. In nucleotides, the CDR3 is TGTGCCAGCAGCCCAATGACAGAAGGGAGAGATGGCTACACCTTC. Translating gives CASSPMTEGRDGYTF.

This clonotype was seen repeatedly, ten times or more. Here the CDR3 reads CASSPGQGVGELFF. The DNA for the CDR3 is TGTGCCAGTAGTCCGGGACAGGGGGTCGGGGAGCTGTTTTTT. V gene TRBV19 combines with J gene TRBJ2-2; 11 bases match TRBD1. Germline CDR1 reads LNHDA; CDR2 reads SQIVND (reference sequence). There are 14 residues in the CDR3. The junction had 3 bases not matched to a gene; V was cut back by 5 bases and J by 7 bases.

This clonotype appeared a few times. The germline gene is not matched at one end of the junction; a read error may be the cause. The rearrangement uses TRBV20-1 and TRBJ2-7, with a possible D match to TRBD2 (6 bases). Per germline, CDR1 DFQATT and CDR2 SNEGSKA (reference sequence). This CDR3 contains 15 residues. The CDR3 here is CCARDSPGRSGEQYF. CDR3 nucleotide sequence: TGCTGTGCTAGAGATTCGCCAGGGAGGTCTGGCGAGCAGTACTTC.

This clonotype was found many times. The J gene is TRBJ2-1, the V gene TRBV11-2; 9 bases are shared with TRBD2. Looked up from germline, CDR1 is SGHAT and CDR2 is FQNNGV. Trimming took 4 bases from V and 6 from J; bases not matched to a gene: 7. This CDR3 has 15 residues. The CDR3 region has the DNA TGTGCCAGCAGCTATGGCGGGAGGGCCGGCAATGAGCAGTTCTTC. As protein: CASSYGGRAGNEQFF.

This clonotype was picked up many times. The chain carries TRBV11-2 and TRBJ1-2; no clear D. CDR1 is SGHAT, CDR2 FQNNGV, per germline. The CDR3 is 13 residues long. Trimming pared 3 bases from V and 4 bases from J, leaving 9 bases between. Here the CDR3 DNA reads TGTGCCAGCAGCTTTACGGGTCCCTATGGCTACACCTTC. It yields the protein CASSFTGPYGYTF.

This clonotype was counted ten times or more. The gene calls are TRBV5-5 and TRBJ2-1, with TRBD2 matching 11 bases. The V gene end was trimmed by 4 bases and the J gene end by 6 bases; junction bases not matched to a gene: 6. The length of the CDR3 is 15 residues. Germline loops: CDR1 SGHKS, CDR2 YYEKEE (reference sequence). CDR3 in amino acids: CASSLTGLAGNEQFF. The CDR3 nucleotides are TGTGCCAGCAGCCTAACAGGACTAGCGGGCAATGAGCAGTTCTTC.

The table lists this clonotype with many counts. The rearrangement links TRBV28 to TRBJ2-4; 11 positions match TRBD2. V dropped 5 bases and J dropped 0; count of bases not matched to a gene: 6. This CDR3 comprises 17 residues. Per germline, CDR1 MDHEN and CDR2 SYDVKM. The chain's CDR3 is CASSPRTSGLAKNIQYF. The CDR3 DNA sequence: TGTGCCAGCAGTCCTAGGACTAGCGGGTTAGCCAAAAACATTCAGTACTTC.

This clonotype showed up many times. The chain has TRBV14 and TRBJ1-3; D gene ambiguous. The V and J ends lost 1 base and 1 base respectively, with 5 bases between them. The V gene's germline CDR1 is SGHDN and CDR2 FVKESK. The CDR3 extends over 14 amino acids. The CDR3 sequence is CASSQAGSGNTIYF. Here the CDR3 DNA reads TGTGCCAGCAGCCAAGCGGGTTCTGGAAACACCATATATTTT.

This clonotype was counted ten times or more. The V and J genes are TRBV3-1 and TRBJ2-1; D is perhaps TRBD1 (5 bases). V lost 0 bases and J 8 bases, leaving 8 bases between the germline ends. Germline CDR1 and CDR2: LGHDT and YNNKEL (reference sequence). The CDR3 has 13 residues. The CDR3 sequence: CASSQEEGDEQFF. CDR3 DNA: TGTGCCAGCAGCCAAGAGGAAGGGGATGAGCAGTTCTTC.

This clonotype has a count of ten or more. V and J are TRBV11-2 and TRBJ2-1, with TRBD2 matching over 8 bases. V shed 4 bases, J shed 2 bases, and the junction held 4 bases outside the gene matches. Germline V gives CDR1 SGHAT, CDR2 FQNNGV. This CDR3 is 15 amino acids long. CDR3 in amino acids: CASSSGLGPYNEQFF. The CDR3 coding sequence is TGTGCCAGCAGCTCGGGACTAGGACCCTACAATGAGCAGTTCTTC. The variable domain in full, with the rest retrieved from reference TRBV11-2 and TRBJ2-1, is EAGVAQSPRYKIIEKRQSVAFWCNPISGHATLYWYQQILGQGPKLLIQFQNNGVVDDSQLPKDRFSAERLKGVDSTLKIQPAKLEDSAVYLCASSSGLGPYNEQFFGPGTRLTVL.

This clonotype appeared many times. The chain carries TRBV12-3 or TRBV12-4 and TRBJ2-1; D tentatively fits TRBD1 or TRBD2 (5 bases each). CDR3 length equals 12 residues. The V end lost 1 base, the J end lost 8 bases, and 6 bases lay between the germline ends. The CDR3 sequence: CASSLGGHEQFF. The CDR3 region has the DNA TGTGCCAGCAGTTTAGGGGGACATGAGCAGTTCTTC.

The chain joins TRBV4-3 to TRBJ2-3, with D possibly matching TRBD2 (6 bases). Germline CDR1 is LGHNA and CDR2 is YSLEER. The CDR3 runs to 18 residues. Trimming stripped 0 bases from V and 9 bases from J, with 25 bases between. The CDR3 spells CASSQDGVAEGPQDTQYF. CDR3 DNA: TGCGCCAGCAGCCAAGATGGGGTAGCGGAAGGGCCACAGGACACGCAGTATTTT.

This clonotype was seen more than once but under ten times. The chain links TRBV7-2 to TRBJ2-1, with unresolved D. Between the trimmed V and J ends, which lost 2 bases and 10 bases, there was a span of 6 bases. Per germline, CDR1 SGHTA and CDR2 FQGNSA. The CDR3 is made up of 11 amino acids. CDR3 region: CASSLSSEQFF. The CDR3 DNA sequence: TGTGCCAGCAGCTTATCGTCCGAGCAGTTCTTC.